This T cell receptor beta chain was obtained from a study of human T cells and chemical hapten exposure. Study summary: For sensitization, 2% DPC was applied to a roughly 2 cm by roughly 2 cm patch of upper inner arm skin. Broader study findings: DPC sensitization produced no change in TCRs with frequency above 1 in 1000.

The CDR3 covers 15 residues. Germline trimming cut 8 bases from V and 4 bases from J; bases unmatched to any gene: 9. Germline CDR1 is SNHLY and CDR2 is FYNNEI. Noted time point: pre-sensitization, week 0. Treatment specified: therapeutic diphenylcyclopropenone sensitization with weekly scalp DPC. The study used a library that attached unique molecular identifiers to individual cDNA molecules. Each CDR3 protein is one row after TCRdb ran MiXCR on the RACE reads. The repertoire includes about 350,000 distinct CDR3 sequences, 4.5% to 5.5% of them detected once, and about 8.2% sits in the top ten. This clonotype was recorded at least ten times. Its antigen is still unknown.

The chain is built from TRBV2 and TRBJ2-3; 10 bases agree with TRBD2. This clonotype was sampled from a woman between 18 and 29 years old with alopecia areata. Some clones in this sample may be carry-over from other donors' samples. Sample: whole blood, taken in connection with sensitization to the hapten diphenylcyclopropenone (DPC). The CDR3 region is CASGKERGGADTQYF. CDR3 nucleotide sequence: TGTGCCAGCGGAAAGGAGCGGGGGGGAGCAGATACGCAGTATTTT.